These T cell receptor beta chains were read from a single sample in a study of cytomegalovirus exposure and HLA in healthy donors. TCRdb's table, derived via immunoSEQ multiplex PCR, lists solely in-frame clones and lacks some. The sample includes 200,000 to 250,000 clones, roughly 85% of them seen just once. Sequencing was done on a sample of PBMCs. The source is a woman in her late teens or twenties in good health and CMV-seronegative. CDR3s include the opening cysteine and the closing phenylalanine or tryptophan. A D gene is named only where the DNA matches it firmly. Clone size is shown for a subset of rows, as once, few, many or a class of expanded clone.

d_call,clone_size,v_call,j_call,cdr3_aa,cdr3_nt
-,-,TRBV6-1,TRBJ1-1,CASSVLPENTEAFF,TGTGCCAGCAGTGTTCTACCAGAGAACACTGAAGCTTTCTTT
-,few,TRBV6-1,TRBJ2-7,CASRAGPVSYEQYF,TGTGCCAGCAGGGCGGGACCGGTATCCTACGAGCAGTACTTC
TRBD2,-,TRBV4-1,TRBJ2-1,CASSLLAGSYNEQFF,TGCGCCAGCAGCCTGCTAGCGGGGTCCTACAATGAGCAGTTCTTC
TRBD2,-,TRBV5-1,TRBJ2-3,CASSPSTSGWTDTQYF,TGCGCCAGCAGCCCTTCGACTAGCGGATGGACAGATACGCAGTATTTT
-,-,TRBV27,TRBJ2-1,CASSLPPRGVSRYNEQFF,TGTGCCAGCAGTTTACCCCCTCGGGGCGTGTCCCGCTACAATGAGCAGTTCTTC
-,-,TRBV9,TRBJ2-3,CASSDGAVKYF,TGTGCCAGCAGCGACGGGGCCGTCAAGTATTTT
TRBD1,few,TRBV28,TRBJ1-1,CASRPTGDIDTEAFF,TGTGCCAGCAGGCCGACAGGGGATATCGACACTGAAGCTTTCTTT
-,-,TRBV27,TRBJ2-1,CASSFRPPAPGYNEQFF,TGTGCCAGCAGTTTTCGGCCTCCAGCCCCTGGGTACAATGAGCAGTTCTTC
TRBD1,-,TRBV28,TRBJ2-1,CASTSGGEQFF,TGTGCCAGCACCTCAGGGGGTGAGCAGTTCTTC
-,-,TRBV30,TRBJ1-4,CAWRGGPTNEKLFF,TGTGCCTGGAGGGGCGGTCCAACTAATGAAAAACTGTTTTTT
-,few,TRBV19,TRBJ1-2,CASSIARQGYGYTF,TGTGCCAGTAGTATAGCACGGCAGGGCTATGGCTACACCTTC
TRBD2,-,TRBV2,TRBJ2-3,CASNDPRGGSTDTQYF,TGTGCCAGCAACGACCCGCGGGGGGGGAGCACAGATACGCAGTATTTT
TRBD2,-,TRBV9,TRBJ2-5,CASSAGGLQETQYF,TGTGCCAGCAGCGCGGGGGGACTTCAAGAGACCCAGTACTTC
TRBD1,few,TRBV2,TRBJ1-5,CASSPGTGASGPQHF,TGTGCCAGCAGTCCCGGGACAGGGGCCTCCGGGCCCCAGCATTTT
TRBD1,few,TRBV5-1,TRBJ2-5,CASSTRQGPETQYF,TGCGCCAGCAGCACCCGACAGGGACCGGAGACCCAGTACTTC
TRBD1,-,TRBV6-5,TRBJ1-4,CASSITGVGEKLFF,TGTGCCAGCAGTATTACAGGGGTGGGTGAAAAACTGTTTTTT
-,few,TRBV28,TRBJ1-2,CASYGINYGYTF,TGTGCCAGCTACGGGATCAACTATGGCTACACCTTC
TRBD2,-,TRBV27,TRBJ2-3,CASSPWTSPDTQYF,TGTGCCAGCAGTCCTTGGACTAGCCCAGATACGCAGTATTTT
-,-,TRBV2,TRBJ2-1,CASRATYNEQFF,TGTGCCAGCAGGGCCACTTACAATGAGCAGTTCTTC
TRBD2,once,TRBV9,TRBJ2-3,CASSGGRDSTDTQYF,TGTGCCAGCAGCGGCGGGAGGGATAGCACAGATACGCAGTATTTT
-,-,TRBV29-1,TRBJ1-1,CSVERGGVNTEAFF,TGCAGCGTTGAAAGAGGAGGGGTGAACACTGAAGCTTTCTTT
-,-,TRBV6-1,TRBJ1-1,CASSADFGGPVGSEAFF,TGTGCCAGCAGTGCAGATTTTGGGGGGCCCGTAGGGTCGGAAGCTTTCTTT
-,-,TRBV9,TRBJ2-1,CASSGDSGAYNEQFF,TGTGCCAGCAGTGGGGACTCTGGGGCCTACAATGAGCAGTTCTTC
-,-,TRBV6-4,TRBJ1-2,CASSVNYQGNYGYTF,TGTGCCAGCAGTGTTAATTACCAGGGAAACTATGGCTACACCTTC
TRBD1,-,TRBV27,TRBJ1-6,CASSWSTGGYSPLHF,TGTGCCAGCAGTTGGTCAACAGGGGGCTACTCACCCCTCCACTTT
-,few,TRBV2,TRBJ1-2,CASSPGEDYGYTF,TGTGCCAGCTCCCCAGGGGAGGACTATGGCTACACCTTC
TRBD1,-,TRBV6-6,TRBJ1-2,CASSPTGEYYGYTF,TGTGCCAGCAGCCCGACAGGGGAGTACTATGGCTACACCTTC
-,-,TRBV6-6,TRBJ1-1,CASSPGYTEAFF,TGTGCCAGCAGTCCCGGATACACTGAAGCTTTCTTT
-,-,TRBV19,TRBJ2-5,CASRWQETQYF,TGTGCCAGTAGGTGGCAAGAGACCCAGTACTTC
-,-,TRBV19,TRBJ1-1,CASSPPGQRETEAFF,TGTGCCAGTAGTCCGCCGGGGCAGAGGGAAACTGAAGCTTTCTTT
-,few,TRBV5-1,TRBJ2-1,CASSLPKTHNEQFF,TGCGCCAGCAGCTTACCAAAAACCCACAATGAGCAGTTCTTC
-,-,TRBV5-6,TRBJ2-1,CASSLYSGLNEQFF,TGTGCCAGCAGCTTGTATTCAGGTTTGAATGAGCAGTTCTTC
-,-,TRBV20-1,TRBJ2-7,CSAWISYEQYF,TGCAGTGCTTGGATCTCCTACGAGCAGTACTTC
-,-,TRBV11-2,TRBJ1-1,CASSLRQDMNTEAFF,TGTGCCAGCAGCTTACGTCAGGACATGAACACTGAAGCTTTCTTT
TRBD2,-,TRBV27,TRBJ2-5,CASSLIGGSFETQYF,TGTGCCAGCAGTTTAATTGGCGGGAGTTTTGAGACCCAGTACTTC
-,-,TRBV4-1,TRBJ1-2,CASEGSDGYTF,TGCGCCAGCGAGGGTTCAGATGGCTACACCTTC
-,-,TRBV9,TRBJ1-5,CASSVEGGSNQPQHF,TGTGCCAGCAGCGTAGAGGGGGGTAGCAATCAGCCCCAGCATTTT
TRBD2,-,TRBV5-4,TRBJ2-7,CASSSPVASGRSEQYF,TGTGCCAGCAGCTCCCCAGTGGCTAGCGGGAGAAGCGAGCAGTACTTC
-,-,TRBV7-7,TRBJ2-1,CASSLALTEKQFF,TGTGCTAGCAGCTTAGCGCTGACAGAAAAGCAGTTCTTC
TRBD2,-,TRBV4-1,TRBJ2-1,CASSQDEWTSGNEQFF,TGCGCCAGCAGCCAAGATGAGTGGACTAGCGGTAATGAGCAGTTCTTC
TRBD1,-,TRBV6-5,TRBJ2-7,CASRRQGSYEQYF,TGTGCCAGCCGTAGACAGGGCTCCTACGAGCAGTACTTC
-,few,TRBV5-1,TRBJ1-1,CASSFTNTEAFF,TGCGCCAGCAGCTTTACAAACACTGAAGCTTTCTTT
-,-,TRBV27,TRBJ1-6,CASSSPGASPLHF,TGTGCCAGCAGTTCTCCAGGGGCATCACCCCTCCACTTT
-,-,TRBV27,TRBJ1-5,CASSLSRVETNQPQHF,TGTGCCAGCAGTTTATCGAGGGTCGAGACTAATCAGCCCCAGCATTTT
-,-,TRBV11-3,TRBJ2-1,CASSLGGTSYYNEQFF,TGTGCCAGCAGCTTAGGGGGAACCTCTTACTACAATGAGCAGTTCTTC
TRBD2,-,TRBV6-1,TRBJ2-7,CASSESGTSSYEQYF,TGTGCCAGCAGCGAATCCGGGACTAGCAGTTACGAGCAGTACTTC